The sequence of this TCR beta chain was determined in a study of PD-L1 blockade in urothelial cancer. In the study overall: Bladder-origin urothelial cancer in males described about 85% of the roughly 29 patients. Blood underwent analysis 3 weeks (second dose) and 6 weeks after treatment began. Findings and limits, study-wide: Pretreatment peripheral blood TCR clonality that fell below the median predicted better survival among the patients studied.

The CDR3 has 14 residues. Germline values: CDR1 LNHDA, CDR2 SQIVND (reference sequence). V lost 8 bases, J lost 6 bases, and 7 bases stayed unmatched. Using immunoSEQ multiplex PCR, the repertoire was profiled, and TCRdb retains in-frame clones only, with some absent. The sample contains approximately 38,000 clones, around 89% of which appear only once. Worth noting for this clone: Its antigen is undetermined.

Sequencing was performed on PBMCs, taken around atezolizumab (anti-PD-L1) treatment. This chain joins TRBV19 and TRBJ2-5; 12 positions agree with TRBD1. This sequence was found in a man between 60 and 75 years old with urothelial cancer. As DNA, the CDR3 is TGTGCCAGTTCCGGGACAGGGGGCCGGAAGACCCAGTACTTC. The encoded protein is CASSGTGGRKTQYF.